The entry below gives a single T cell receptor (beta chain) sequence along with its context. Its antigen is currently not known. Nothing much larger sits one base from this clone, and base qualities are not available. Reads for this sample came from an Illumina HiSeq 1500. TCRdb itself trimmed the public reads at Q25 with fastp, ran MiXCR and retained productive beta chains. Every CDR3 protein is listed once, alongside the most common genes and DNA of its rows. Present in this sample are more than 650,000 distinct CDR3 sequences, 35% of which were seen just once. Together, the top ten hold 2.8% of the sample. The CDR3 goes from the cysteine to the phenylalanine over 12 residues. Kept here is only the CDR3 DNA, which spans 36 bases and is read in frame from base 1. Trimming at the junction amounts to 2 bases on V and 6 bases on J, and the germline ends lie 8 bases apart. The germline V gene encodes CDR1 SGHDT and CDR2 YYEEEE.

The sample belongs to a study of T cell repertoires in cytomegalovirus infection (dated by TCRdb to 2018 to 2020). Concerning the study at large: Donor HLA type was relevant to the analysis, as public TCR beta signatures indicated carriage of CMV infection together with the matching HLA type.

Study-wide findings and limitations: The ex vivo response was dominated by HLA-C-restricted CMV-specific TCR beta clonotypes, which also provided the single most frequent clonotype in two of eight donors. Carriers of CMV infection plus the relevant HLA type were discriminated by the cumulative frequency of public TCR beta family members in the study cohort and in an independent roughly 320-donor cohort.

This sequence originates from a human donor in good health (CMV status not recorded). Some clones in this sample may be carry-over from other donors' samples. In this chain, TRBV5-6 is recombined with TRBJ1-2; TRBD1 might be the D gene, on 5 matching bases. Sequenced sample: PBMCs. The bases read TGTGCCAGCAGCTTCGTCAGGGATGGCTACACCTTC. It translates as CASSFVRDGYTF.